The present TCR beta chain was sequenced within a study of blood T cell repertoires in COVID-19. Study at large: PBMCs, B-cell-depleted T cells, or T cells provided the cDNA or gDNA that made up the material.

In the authors' methods: Nucleated cell number was recorded as an estimate derived from reference gene primer amplification. Data came from immunoSEQ multiplex PCR; TCRdb stores just in-frame clones and leaves some out. V, J and clone size derive from that table, while D and trimming were established from the DNA sequence. The sample consists of hundreds of thousands of clones, roughly four fifths of them appearing once. Comment on this clone: Its ends do not fully match the called genes, so a read error is possible.

The germline gives CDR1 MRHNA, CDR2 SNTAGT. This CDR3 is 14 amino acids long. The receptor was derived from a woman older than 75 with acute or convalescent COVID-19. V gene TRBV6-4 combines with J gene TRBJ1-5; the D gene is possibly TRBD1 (6 bases). Sequencing used peripheral blood. CDR3 sequence (DNA): TGTGCCAGCAGTGACAGTGGGGGCAACCAGCCCCAGCATTTT. Residues: CASSDSGGNQPQHF.